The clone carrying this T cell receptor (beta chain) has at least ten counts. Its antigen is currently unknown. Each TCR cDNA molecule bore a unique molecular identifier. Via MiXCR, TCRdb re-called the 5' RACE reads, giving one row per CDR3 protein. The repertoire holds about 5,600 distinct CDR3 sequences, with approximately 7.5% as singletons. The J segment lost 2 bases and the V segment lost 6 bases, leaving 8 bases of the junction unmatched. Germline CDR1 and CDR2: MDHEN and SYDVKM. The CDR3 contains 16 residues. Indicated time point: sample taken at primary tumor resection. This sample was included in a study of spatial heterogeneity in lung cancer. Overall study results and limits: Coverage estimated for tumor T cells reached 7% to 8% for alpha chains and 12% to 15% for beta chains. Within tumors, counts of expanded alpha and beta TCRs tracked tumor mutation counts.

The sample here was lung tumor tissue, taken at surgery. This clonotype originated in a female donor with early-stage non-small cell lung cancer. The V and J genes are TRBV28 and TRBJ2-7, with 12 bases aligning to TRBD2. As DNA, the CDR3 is TGTGCCAGCAGCAGACTAGCGGGAGTTTACCCCTACGAGCAGTACTTC. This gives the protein CASSRLAGVYPYEQYF.